The 15 T cell receptor beta chains reported below all come from one sample, sequenced in a study of cytomegalovirus exposure and HLA in healthy donors. The PCR ran on 60 Vbeta and 13 Jbeta primers. Repertoires were generated with immunoSEQ multiplex PCR, while TCRdb's copy carries only in-frame clones and drops some. The repertoire has about 170,000 clones, around 80% of them found once; the top ten carry 0.65% to 0.95%. The material sequenced was PBMCs. The receptors come from a female donor in good health and CMV-seronegative.

The chain links TRBV6-6 to TRBJ1-3; tentative D call: TRBD1 (5 bases). Germline values: CDR1 MNHNY, CDR2 SVGAGI (reference sequence). The CDR3 runs to 13 residues. V lost 6 bases and J lost 7, with 13 bases in between. CDR3 coding DNA: TGTGCCAGCAGACCCGGGACTTCCAACACCATATATTTT. Protein: CASRPGTSNTIYF.

This clone was seen a handful of times. The V gene is TRBV19, the J gene TRBJ1-2; 9 bases map to TRBD1. The CDR3 length is 19 residues. Germline values: CDR1 LNHDA, CDR2 SQIVND (reference sequence). V was clipped by 4 bases and J by 8 bases; unmatched bases: 23. Written as DNA, the CDR3 is TGTGCCAGTAGTACAACGGGCCGCGGTCAACAGGGGGCGCCCCCCGGCTACACCTTC. Translating it yields CASSTTGRGQQGAPPGYTF.

The CDR3 region has the DNA TGTGCCACGGGGCGGCTAGCGGGGGGCTCTGGGGCCAACGTCCTGACTTTC. Its protein is CATGRLAGGSGANVLTF. The V call is TRBV10-3, the J call TRBJ2-6; 11 nucleotides match TRBD2. With 10 bases clipped from V and 0 bases from J, the junction kept 8 bases outside the gene matches. The CDR3 loop spans 17 amino acids. Germline loops: CDR1 ENHRY, CDR2 SYGVKD.

This chain links TRBV2 with TRBJ1-3; D unresolved. The V end lost 1 base, the J end lost 0 bases, and 10 bases lay between the germline ends. The CDR3 consists of 16 residues. Per germline, CDR1 SNHLY and CDR2 FYNNEI. The CDR3 region has the DNA TGTGCCAGCAGTGAAGACATAACCAACTCTGGAAACACCATATATTTT. Encoded protein: CASSEDITNSGNTIYF.

CDR3: CASSPLTGQGSYEQYF. As DNA, the CDR3 is TGTGCCAGCTCACCACTTACGGGACAGGGTTCCTACGAGCAGTACTTC. This chain links TRBV18 with TRBJ2-7; 9 bases agree with TRBD1. The CDR3 has 16 amino acids. V shed 1 base, J shed 1 base, and the junction held 5 bases outside the gene matches. Germline CDR1 reads KGHSH; CDR2 reads LQKENI.

V usage is TRBV7-8 and J usage is TRBJ1-1; tentative D call: TRBD1 (5 bases). The V and J ends lost 7 bases and 1 base respectively, with 16 bases between them. The CDR3 sequence is 15 residues long. Germline CDR1 and CDR2: SGHVS and FQNEAQ. In nucleotides, the CDR3 is TGTGCCAGCACCACCCAGCCGACAGCGAACACTGAAGCTTTCTTT. Its protein is CASTTQPTANTEAFF.

The V call is TRBV2, the J call TRBJ2-7, with TRBD2 identical over 7 bases. CDR1 is SNHLY, CDR2 FYNNEI, per germline. The trim removed 4 bases at V and 6 bases at J, leaving 6 bases unmatched. The CDR3 is made up of 13 amino acids. In DNA form, the CDR3 reads TGTGCCAGCAGTGCCCACGGGGAGGGCGAGCAGTACTTC. Translating it yields CASSAHGEGEQYF.

The chain is built from TRBV27 and TRBJ1-6; TRBD1 matches 8 bases. The germline gives CDR1 MNHEY, CDR2 SMNVEV (reference sequence). This CDR3 contains 16 residues. V shed 5 bases, J shed 6 bases, and the junction held 9 bases outside the gene matches. CDR3 bases: TGTGCCAGCAGTACAAGACAGGGGAGTGGTAATTCACCCCTCCACTTT. Protein: CASSTRQGSGNSPLHF.

The genes are TRBV7-9 and TRBJ2-1, with TRBD2 identical over 12 bases. The V and J ends lost 2 bases and 6 bases, in that order; junction bases with no gene match: 2. This CDR3 is 15 amino acids long. Germline V gene data show CDR1 as SEHNR and CDR2 as FQNEAQ (reference sequence). The CDR3 region is CASSLRTSGTNEQFF. The CDR3 nucleotides are TGTGCCAGCAGCTTAAGGACTAGCGGGACCAATGAGCAGTTCTTC.

This clone was picked up one time. V usage is TRBV5-6 and J usage is TRBJ2-7; 12 bases align to TRBD2. The CDR3 extends over 15 amino acids. The V gene's germline CDR1 is SGHDT and CDR2 YYEEEE. V was pared by 1 base and J by 3 bases, with 2 bases of the junction left unmatched. CDR3 region: CASSLLAGGVYEQYF. The CDR3 DNA reads TGTGCCAGCAGCTTGCTAGCGGGGGGGGTCTACGAGCAGTACTTC.

This chain joins TRBV4-2 and TRBJ2-7; 12 bases line up with TRBD1. CDR1 LGHNA and CDR2 YNFKEQ come from the germline V gene. V was pared by 4 bases and J by 5 bases, with 9 bases of the junction left unmatched. There are 16 residues in the CDR3. For the CDR3, the DNA is TGTGCCAGCAGCCCCGCCGGGGGGACAGGGGGCAACGAGCAGTACTTC. Residues: CASSPAGGTGGNEQYF.

The chain combines TRBV27 with TRBJ1-4; 10 bases agree with TRBD1. This CDR3 spans 13 amino acids. V shed 8 bases, J shed 7 bases, and the junction held 4 bases outside the gene matches. CDR1 is MNHEY, CDR2 SMNVEV, per germline (reference sequence). The CDR3, as DNA: TGTGCCAGCCAGGACAGGGGGACTGAAAAACTGTTTTTT. Protein sequence: CASQDRGTEKLFF. Drawing the rest from reference TRBV27 and TRBJ1-4, the complete variable domain is EAQVTQNPRYLITVTGKKLTVTCSQNMNHEYMSWYRQDPGLGLRQIYYSMNVEVTDKGDVPEGYKVSRKEKRNFPLILESPSPNQTSLYFCASQDRGTEKLFFGSGTQLSVL.

The chain joins TRBV28 to TRBJ1-4; TRBD1 aligns across 9 bases. V lost 5 bases and J lost 6; bases outside the gene matches: 4. The length of the CDR3 is 14 residues. Germline V CDR1 and CDR2: MDHEN, SYDVKM. The CDR3, as DNA: TGTGCCAGCAGTGTGGGGACAGGGCATGAAAAACTGTTTTTT. Translation gives CASSVGTGHEKLFF.

The gene calls are TRBV9 and TRBJ2-4, with D unclear. Trimming took 4 bases from V and 0 from J, leaving 11 bases between them. The CDR3 is 15 residues long. The germline V gene encodes CDR1 SGDLS and CDR2 YYNGEE. CDR3 sequence reads: CASSPYQRAKNIQYF. Here the CDR3 DNA reads TGTGCCAGCAGCCCTTATCAGCGAGCCAAAAACATTCAGTACTTC. Complete variable domain (other parts from reference TRBV9 and TRBJ2-4): DSGVTQTPKHLITATGQRVTLRCSPRSGDLSVYWYQQSLDQGLQFLIQYYNGEERAKGNILERFSAQQFPDLHSELNLSSLELGDSALYFCASSPYQRAKNIQYFGAGTRLSVL.

The V and J genes are TRBV18 and TRBJ1-5, with D unclear. This CDR3 has 13 amino acids. V lost 5 bases to trimming and J lost 0 bases, with 5 bases between them. Germline V gene lookup returns CDR1 KGHSH and CDR2 LQKENI. DNA of the CDR3: TGTGCCAGCTCAATAAATAGCAATCAGCCCCAGCATTTT. It codes for CASSINSNQPQHF.